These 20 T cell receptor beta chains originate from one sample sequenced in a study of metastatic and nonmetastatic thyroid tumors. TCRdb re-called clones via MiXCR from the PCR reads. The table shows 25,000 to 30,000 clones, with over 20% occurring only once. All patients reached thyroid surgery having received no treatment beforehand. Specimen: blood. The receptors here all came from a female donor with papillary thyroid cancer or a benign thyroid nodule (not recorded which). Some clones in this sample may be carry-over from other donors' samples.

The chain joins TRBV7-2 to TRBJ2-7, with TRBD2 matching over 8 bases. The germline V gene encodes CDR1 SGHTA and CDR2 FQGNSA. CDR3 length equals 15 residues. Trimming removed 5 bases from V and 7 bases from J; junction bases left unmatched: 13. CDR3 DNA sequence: TGTGCCAGCAGCCCTGGCGGTAGCGGGACTCGGGAGCAGTACTTC. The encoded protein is CASSPGGSGTREQYF.

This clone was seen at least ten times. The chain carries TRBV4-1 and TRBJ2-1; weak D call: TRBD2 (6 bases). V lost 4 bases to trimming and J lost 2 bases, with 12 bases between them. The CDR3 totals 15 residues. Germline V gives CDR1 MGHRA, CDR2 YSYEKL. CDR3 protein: CASSRRDSTYNEQFF. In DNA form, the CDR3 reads TGCGCCAGCAGCCGTAGGGACTCTACCTACAATGAGCAGTTCTTC.

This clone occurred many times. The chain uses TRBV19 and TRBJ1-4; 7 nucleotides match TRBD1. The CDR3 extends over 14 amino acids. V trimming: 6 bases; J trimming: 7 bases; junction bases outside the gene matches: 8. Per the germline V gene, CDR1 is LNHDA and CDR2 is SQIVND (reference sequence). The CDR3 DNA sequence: TGTGCCAGTAGCACAGGGGCGGCTACTGAAAAACTGTTTTTT. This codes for CASSTGAATEKLFF.

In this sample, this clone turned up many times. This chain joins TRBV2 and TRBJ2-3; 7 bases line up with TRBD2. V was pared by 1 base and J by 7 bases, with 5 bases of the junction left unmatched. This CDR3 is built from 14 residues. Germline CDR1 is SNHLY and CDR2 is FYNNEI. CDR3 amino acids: CASSEGGSGNTQYF. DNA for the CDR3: TGTGCCAGCAGTGAAGGCGGGAGTGGAAATACGCAGTATTTT.

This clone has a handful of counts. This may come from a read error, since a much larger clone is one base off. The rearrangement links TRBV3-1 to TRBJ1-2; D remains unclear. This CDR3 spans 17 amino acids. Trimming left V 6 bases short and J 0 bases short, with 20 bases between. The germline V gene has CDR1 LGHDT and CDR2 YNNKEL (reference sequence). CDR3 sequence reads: CASRQTEQWFSNYGYTF. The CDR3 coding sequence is TGTGCCAGCAGACAAACGGAACAGTGGTTTTCTAACTATGGCTACACCTTC. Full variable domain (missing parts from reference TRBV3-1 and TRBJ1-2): DTAVSQTPKYLVTQMGNDKSIKCEQNLGHDTMYWYKQDSKKFLKIMFSYNNKELIINETVPNRFSPKSPDKAHLNLHINSLELGDSAVYFCASRQTEQWFSNYGYTFGSGTRLTVV.

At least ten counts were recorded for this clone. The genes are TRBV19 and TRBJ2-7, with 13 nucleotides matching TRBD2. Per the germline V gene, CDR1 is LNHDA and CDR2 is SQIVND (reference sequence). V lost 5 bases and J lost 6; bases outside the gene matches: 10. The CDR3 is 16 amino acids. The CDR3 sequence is CASSPRTSGSPSEQYF. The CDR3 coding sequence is TGTGCCAGTAGTCCCAGGACTAGCGGGAGTCCTTCCGAGCAGTACTTC.

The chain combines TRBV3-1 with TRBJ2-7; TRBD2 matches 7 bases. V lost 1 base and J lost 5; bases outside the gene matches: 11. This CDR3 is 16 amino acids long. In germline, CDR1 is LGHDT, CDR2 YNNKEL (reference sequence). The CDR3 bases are TGTGCCAGCAGCCAAGTGGGGGGGTTTAGTGACGACGAGCAGTACTTC. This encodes CASSQVGGFSDDEQYF.

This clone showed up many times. The CDR3 DNA is TGTGCCAGCAGCACCGGGACCAACTCCTACAATGAGCAGTTCTTC. It is translated as CASSTGTNSYNEQFF. This chain connects TRBV28 to TRBJ2-1; D may be TRBD1 or TRBD2 (5 bases each). V was pared by 6 bases and J by 0 bases, with 12 bases between. CDR3 length equals 15 residues. Per the germline V gene, CDR1 is MDHEN and CDR2 is SYDVKM.

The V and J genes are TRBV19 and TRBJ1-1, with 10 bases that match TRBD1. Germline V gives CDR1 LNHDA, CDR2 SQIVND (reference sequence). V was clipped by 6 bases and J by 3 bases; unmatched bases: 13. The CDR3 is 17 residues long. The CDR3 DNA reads TGTGCCAGTAGGACCCGTGACAGGGGGCATGTGGACACTGAAGCTTTCTTT. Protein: CASRTRDRGHVDTEAFF.

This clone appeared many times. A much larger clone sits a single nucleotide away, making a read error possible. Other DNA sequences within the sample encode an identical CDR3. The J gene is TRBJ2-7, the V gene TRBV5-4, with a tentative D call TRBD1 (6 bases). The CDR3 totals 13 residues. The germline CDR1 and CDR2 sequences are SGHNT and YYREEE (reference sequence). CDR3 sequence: CASSSDSTYEQYF. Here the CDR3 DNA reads TGCGCCAGCAGCTCGGACAGTACCTACGAGCAGTACTTC.

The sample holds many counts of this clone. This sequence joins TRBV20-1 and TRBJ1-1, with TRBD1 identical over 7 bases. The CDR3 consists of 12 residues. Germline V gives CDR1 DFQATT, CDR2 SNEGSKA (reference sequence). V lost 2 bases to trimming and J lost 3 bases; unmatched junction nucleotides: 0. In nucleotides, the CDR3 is TGCAGTGCTAGACAGGGGGACACTGAAGCTTTCTTT. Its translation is CSARQGDTEAFF.

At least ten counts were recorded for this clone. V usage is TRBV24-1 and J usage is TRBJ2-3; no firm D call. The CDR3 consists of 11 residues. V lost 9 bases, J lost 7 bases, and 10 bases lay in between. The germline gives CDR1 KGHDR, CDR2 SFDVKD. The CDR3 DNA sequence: TGTGCCACCGGCGACGGCCATACGCAGTATTTT. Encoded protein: CATGDGHTQYF.

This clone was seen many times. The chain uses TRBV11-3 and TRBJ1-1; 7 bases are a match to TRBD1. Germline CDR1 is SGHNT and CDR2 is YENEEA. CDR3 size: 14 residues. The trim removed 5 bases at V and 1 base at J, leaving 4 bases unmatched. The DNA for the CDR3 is TGTGCCAGCAGCACCCGGACAGGGAACACTGAAGCTTTCTTT. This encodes CASSTRTGNTEAFF.

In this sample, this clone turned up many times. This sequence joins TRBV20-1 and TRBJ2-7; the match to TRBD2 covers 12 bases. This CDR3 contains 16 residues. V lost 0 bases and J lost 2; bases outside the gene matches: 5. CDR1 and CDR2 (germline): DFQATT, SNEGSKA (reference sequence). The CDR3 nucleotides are TGCAGTGCTAGAGATGAGACTAGCGGGAGCCCCTACGAGCAGTACTTC. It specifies CSARDETSGSPYEQYF.

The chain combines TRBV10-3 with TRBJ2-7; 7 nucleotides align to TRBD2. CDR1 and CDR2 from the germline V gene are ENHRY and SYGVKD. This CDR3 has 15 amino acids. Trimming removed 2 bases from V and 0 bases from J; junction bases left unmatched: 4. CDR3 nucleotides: TGTGCCATCAGTGAGAACACGGGAGGCTCCTACGAGCAGTACTTC. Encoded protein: CAISENTGGSYEQYF.

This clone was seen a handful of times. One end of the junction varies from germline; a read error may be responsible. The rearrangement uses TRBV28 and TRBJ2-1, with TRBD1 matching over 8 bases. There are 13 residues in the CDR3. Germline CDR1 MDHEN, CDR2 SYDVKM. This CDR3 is CAHQGAGYNEQLF. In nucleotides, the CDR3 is TGTGCACACCAGGGGGCCGGTTACAATGAGCAGTTGTTC.

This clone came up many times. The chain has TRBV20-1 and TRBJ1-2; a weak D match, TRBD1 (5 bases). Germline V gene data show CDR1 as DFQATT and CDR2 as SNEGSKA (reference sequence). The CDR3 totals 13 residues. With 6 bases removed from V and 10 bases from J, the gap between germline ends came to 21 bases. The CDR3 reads CSAKFTSGGHYTF. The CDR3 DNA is TGCAGTGCCAAATTTACCTCCGGGGGTCACTACACCTTC.

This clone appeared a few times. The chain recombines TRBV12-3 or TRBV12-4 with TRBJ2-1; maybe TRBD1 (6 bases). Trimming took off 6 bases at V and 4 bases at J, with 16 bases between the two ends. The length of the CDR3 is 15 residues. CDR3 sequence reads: CASSPAGTRYNEQFF. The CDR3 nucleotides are TGTGCCAGCAGCCCGGCCGGGACAAGGTACAATGAGCAGTTCTTC.

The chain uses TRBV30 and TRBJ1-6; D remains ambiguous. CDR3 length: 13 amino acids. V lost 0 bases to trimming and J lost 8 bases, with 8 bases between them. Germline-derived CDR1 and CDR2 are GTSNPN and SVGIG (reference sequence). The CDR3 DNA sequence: TGTGCCTGGAGTGTGCGAGCGGATTCACCCCTCCACTTT. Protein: CAWSVRADSPLHF.

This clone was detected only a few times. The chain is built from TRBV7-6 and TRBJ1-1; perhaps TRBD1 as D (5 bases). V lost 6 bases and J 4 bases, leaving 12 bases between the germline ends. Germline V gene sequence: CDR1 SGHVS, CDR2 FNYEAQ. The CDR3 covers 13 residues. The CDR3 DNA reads TGTGCCAGCAGTCCATCCAGGGTCACTGAAGCTTTCTTT. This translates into CASSPSRVTEAFF.